What follows are 12 T cell receptor beta chains derived from one specimen sequenced in a study of cytomegalovirus exposure and HLA in healthy donors (dated by TCRdb to about 2017). The library was generated by the immunoSEQ multiplex PCR assay. For the multiplex PCR, a mixture combining 60 forward primers for TCR Vbeta segments and 13 reverse primers for TCR Jbeta segments was used. What TCRdb holds here is the immuneACCESS table cut down to in-frame rearrangements. Part of the clones is not present; checked against another copy, under half of the missing clones reflect an unresolved V gene, and the others are unexplained. Here the sample has about 150,000 clones; about 80% occur a single time. The ten top clones hold around 6.6% of the sample. The source material was PBMCs. These receptors all stem from a woman aged 45-65 years in good health and CMV-seropositive.

The chain employs TRBV5-6 and TRBJ2-7; 8 positions match TRBD2. Germline values: CDR1 SGHDT, CDR2 YYEEEE. V was pared by 3 bases and J by 9 bases, with 14 bases of the junction left unmatched. This CDR3 has 15 residues. The CDR3 nucleotides are TGTGCCAGCAGCTCGCTTAGCGGGGCGCTACGAGTGCAGTACTTC. It encodes CASSSLSGALRVQYF. The full variable domain, completed using reference TRBV5-6 and TRBJ2-7, is DAGVTQSPTHLIKTRGQQVTLRCSPKSGHDTVSWYQQALGQGPQFIFQYYEEEERQRGNFPDRFSGHQFPNYSSELNVNALLLGDSALYLCASSSLSGALRVQYFGPGTRLTVT.

About this clone: One junction end disagrees with the germline gene, perhaps due to a read error. The chain has TRBV5-6 and TRBJ1-4; possible D gene TRBD1, 6 bases. The germline CDR1 and CDR2 sequences are SGHDT and YYEEEE. The CDR3 sequence is 12 residues long. In nucleotides, the CDR3 is TGTGCCAGCAGTTTGGGAAGGGGGAAACTGTTTTTT. As protein: CASSLGRGKLFF.

The rearrangement links TRBV6-5 to TRBJ2-7; possibly TRBD1 for D (5 bases). The germline V and J ends were trimmed by 6 bases and 3 bases, with 18 bases remaining between them. CDR3 size: 15 residues. Germline V lookup: CDR1 MNHEY, CDR2 SVGAGI. The CDR3 DNA follows: TGTGCCAGCAGCCCCTACAGGACCCGAATCTACGAGCAGTACTTC. This sequence encodes CASSPYRTRIYEQYF.

The genes are TRBV27 and TRBJ1-1, with D maybe TRBD1 (5 bases). Trimming took 5 bases from V and 1 from J, leaving 14 bases between them. Germline assignment: CDR1 MNHEY and CDR2 SMNVEV (reference sequence). CDR3 size: 15 residues. The DNA of the CDR3 is TGTGCCAGCAGTGCGGGGGGGAGAAGGAACACTGAAGCTTTCTTT. Protein sequence: CASSAGGRRNTEAFF.

V usage is TRBV7-2 and J usage is TRBJ1-3; D remains ambiguous. Looked up from germline, CDR1 is SGHTA and CDR2 is FQGNSA. V was cut by 6 bases and J by 4 bases, with 13 bases left in between. The CDR3 extends over 14 amino acids. CDR3 in DNA: TGTGCCAGCAGTCCAACATTAATGGGAAACACCATATATTTT. It is translated as CASSPTLMGNTIYF.

This chain connects TRBV5-4 to TRBJ2-1, with TRBD2 as a possible D gene (6 bases). The CDR3 extends over 14 amino acids. Trimming pared 5 bases from V and 5 bases from J, leaving 14 bases between. Germline V gene data show CDR1 as SGHNT and CDR2 as YYREEE (reference sequence). CDR3 nucleotide sequence: TGTGCCAGCAGTCGGGAGATCGAGGACAATGAGCAGTTCTTC. Translated, it gives CASSREIEDNEQFF.

The V call is TRBV30, the J call TRBJ2-1; 11 positions agree with TRBD1. Germline V gene data show CDR1 as GTSNPN and CDR2 as SVGIG (reference sequence). Trimming cost V 1 base and J 7 bases; bases outside gene matches: 9. CDR3 length equals 16 residues. The CDR3 sequence is CAWSGPRDRGKNEQFF. The CDR3 nucleotides read TGTGCCTGGAGTGGCCCCCGGGACAGGGGGAAGAATGAGCAGTTCTTC.

This rearrangement joins TRBV18 to TRBJ2-6; 10 bases agree with TRBD2. Germline V gene lookup returns CDR1 KGHSH and CDR2 LQKENI. This CDR3 has 18 residues. The V gene end was trimmed by 2 bases and the J gene end by 0 bases; junction bases not matched to a gene: 4. CDR3 in amino acids: CASSPSLAGDSGANVLTF. The DNA of the CDR3 is TGTGCCAGCTCACCAAGTCTAGCGGGGGACTCTGGGGCCAACGTCCTGACTTTC.

The genes are TRBV2 and TRBJ2-7; 7 positions match TRBD1. Germline V gives CDR1 SNHLY, CDR2 FYNNEI. This CDR3 region has 15 residues. V was pared by 4 bases and J by 2 bases, with 8 bases of the junction left unmatched. CDR3 residues: CASSGAQTGTYEQYF. The CDR3 bases are TGTGCCAGCAGTGGGGCCCAGACAGGGACCTACGAGCAGTACTTC.

V and J are TRBV7-9 and TRBJ1-4; D may be TRBD1 (5 bases). The CDR3 runs to 17 residues. Germline assignment: CDR1 SEHNR and CDR2 FQNEAQ (reference sequence). V lost 1 base, J lost 4 bases, and 16 bases lay in between. CDR3 protein: CASSLDRGTGGNEKLFF. For the CDR3, the DNA is TGTGCCAGCAGCTTAGATCGGGGGACGGGTGGTAATGAAAAACTGTTTTTT.

The chain uses TRBV6-1 and TRBJ2-7; 9 bases line up with TRBD2. The CDR3 has 15 amino acids. Germline V gene sequence: CDR1 MNHNS, CDR2 SASEGT. Trimming took 5 bases from V and 1 from J; bases not matched to a gene: 6. CDR3 protein: CASSPRGGRSYEQYF. In DNA, the CDR3 is TGTGCCAGCAGTCCGCGGGGGGGGCGGTCCTACGAGCAGTACTTC.

This chain joins TRBV5-1 and TRBJ2-2; weak D call: TRBD2 (5 bases). The V and J ends lost 0 bases and 6 bases respectively, with 18 bases between them. The germline V gene has CDR1 SGHRS and CDR2 YFSETQ. The CDR3 runs to 17 residues. CDR3 region: CASSLVGGGIDAGELFF. CDR3 in DNA: TGCGCCAGCAGCTTGGTTGGAGGAGGCATTGACGCCGGGGAGCTGTTTTTT.